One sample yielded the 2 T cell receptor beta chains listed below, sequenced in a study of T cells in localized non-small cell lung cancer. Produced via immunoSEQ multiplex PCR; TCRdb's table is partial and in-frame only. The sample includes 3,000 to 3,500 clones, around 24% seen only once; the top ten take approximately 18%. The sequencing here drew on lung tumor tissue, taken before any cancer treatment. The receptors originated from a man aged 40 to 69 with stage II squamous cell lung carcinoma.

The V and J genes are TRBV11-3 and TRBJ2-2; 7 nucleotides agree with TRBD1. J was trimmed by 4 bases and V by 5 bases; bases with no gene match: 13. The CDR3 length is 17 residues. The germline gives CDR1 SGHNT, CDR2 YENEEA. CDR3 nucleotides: TGTGCCAGCAGCCCATCCACAGGGGCGTTAACCACCGGGGAGCTGTTTTTT. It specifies CASSPSTGALTTGELFF.

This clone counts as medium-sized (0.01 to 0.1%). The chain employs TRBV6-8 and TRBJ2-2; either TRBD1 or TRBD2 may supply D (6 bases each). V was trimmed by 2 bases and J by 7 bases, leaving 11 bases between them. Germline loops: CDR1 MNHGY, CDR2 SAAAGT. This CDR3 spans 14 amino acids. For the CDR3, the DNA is TGTGCCAGCAGTTACCGACAGGAGGGCGGGGAGCTGTTTTTT. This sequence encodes CASSYRQEGGELFF.